This TCR beta chain was sequenced for a study of prognosis after radiotherapy for stage I lung cancer. In the study overall: Stereotactic body radiotherapy was never combined with concurrent therapy in any patient.

Germline assignment: CDR1 SGHRS and CDR2 YFSETQ. V was clipped by 0 bases and J by 2 bases, with 11 bases between them. This CDR3 spans 16 amino acids. A remark on this clonotype: Its matching antigen is unknown. The CDR3 does not end in the conserved phenylalanine or tryptophan, so this is likely a read error.

CDR3 of TCR beta was amplified from genomic DNA via a two-round multiplex PCR. Each TRBV and TRBJ gene had its own primer in the first PCR round. Each CDR3 protein is one row after TCRdb ran MiXCR on the multiplex PCR reads. The sample contains 20,000 to 30,000 distinct CDR3 sequences, around 41% of which appear only once. Overall study results and limits: There were reportedly differences in TRBV and TRBJ gene usage between patients with and without metastases. Medians of around 9,500 versus 6,500 showed unique TCR clone counts falling after stereotactic body radiation therapy.

The chain uses TRBV5-1 and TRBJ2-2; D is unresolved. The origin of this receptor is a donor of 50 years or more with non-small cell lung cancer. The input for sequencing was PBMCs, taken before or after stereotactic body radiation therapy (not recorded which). The CDR3, as DNA: TGCGCCAGCAGCTTGGCCGTTATGGGTAACACCGGGGAGCTGTTTTCT. This translates into CASSLAVMGNTGELFS.